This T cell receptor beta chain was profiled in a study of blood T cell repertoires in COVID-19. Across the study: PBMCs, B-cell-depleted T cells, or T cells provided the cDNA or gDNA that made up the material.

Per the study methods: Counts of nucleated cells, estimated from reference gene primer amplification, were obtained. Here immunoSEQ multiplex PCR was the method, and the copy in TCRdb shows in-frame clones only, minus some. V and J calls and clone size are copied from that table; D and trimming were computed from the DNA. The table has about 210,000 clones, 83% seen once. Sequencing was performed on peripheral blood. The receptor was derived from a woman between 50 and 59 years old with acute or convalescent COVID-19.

The CDR3 loop is CASSGQGAGANVLTF. CDR3 bases: TGTGCCAGCAGCGGTCAGGGGGCCGGGGCCAACGTCCTGACTTTC. The chain is built from TRBV5-6 and TRBJ2-6; 8 nucleotides align to TRBD1. Germline V gene sequence: CDR1 SGHDT, CDR2 YYEEEE. The trim removed 4 bases at V and 4 bases at J, leaving 4 bases unmatched. The CDR3 consists of 15 residues.